Reported below is one TCR beta chain. As yet, its antigen is unknown. Per germline, CDR1 MNHEY and CDR2 SVGAGI. V lost 6 bases and J lost 4, with 15 bases in between. The CDR3 extends over 15 amino acids. CD4+ or CD8+ T cells were sorted as naive CD45RA+ or memory CD45RO+. This entry belongs to a study of regulatory dendritic cells for organ transplantation. The data were produced by immunoSEQ multiplex PCR, yet TCRdb's version contains in-frame clones alone and is incomplete. The sample lists under 30,000 clones, over 60% occurring once. Study-level results: Naive T cells showed high diversity, memory cells less, memory CD8+ least. Mature dendritic cells appeared to drive more memory CD8+ clonal expansion than regulatory ones. Considerable individual heterogeneity was seen in alloreactive memory CD8+ T cells.

Sample: memory CD4+ T cells from blood. As to subset: CD45RO+ memory T cells. The chain employs TRBV6-5 and TRBJ1-4; no clear D gene. The sequence derives from a human donor in good health. The DNA of the CDR3 is TGTGCCAGCAGCCCCTTTCGCGGAGTTAATGAAAAACTGTTTTTT. Amino acids: CASSPFRGVNEKLFF.